This paragraph reports one TCR beta chain. Time point defined: newly diagnosed GD, antithyroid drugs for less than 3 months. PBMC-extracted RNA yielded the TCR library. Between the trimmed V and J ends, which lost 6 bases and 7 bases, there was a span of 13 bases. Germline V gene sequence: CDR1 LNHDA, CDR2 SQIVND (reference sequence). The CDR3 has 13 residues. The data were obtained in a study of regulatory T cells in long-lasting Graves disease. Through Arm-PCR of CDR3 regions and iRepertoire HTBI primers, TCR beta libraries were built. TCRdb re-called the multiplex PCR reads with MiXCR, one entry per CDR3 protein. This repertoire shows roughly 350,000 distinct CDR3 sequences, 15% to 20% found once; its top ten account for roughly 29%. These records were also assigned to another study, of T cells in Graves' hyperthyroidism and ophthalmopathy.

This TCR derives from a man aged 40-49 years with Graves disease. The sample was peripheral blood mononuclear cells (PBMCs), taken at new diagnosis, from a patient treated with antithyroid drugs. The chain carries TRBV19 and TRBJ1-5; the D is unclear. CDR3 in DNA: TGTGCCAGTAGGAGGAGAATCGACCAGCCCCAGCATTTT. Encoded protein: CASRRRIDQPQHF.